These T cell receptor beta chains were read from a single sample in a study of blood T cells in healthy people across ages. From the 5' RACE reads, TCRdb called clonotypes with MiXCR, one entry per CDR3 protein. The profile covers about 1.4 million distinct CDR3 sequences, with 59% appearing a single time and 6.5% to 8.5% taken by the ten largest. Sequencing was carried out using blood. These receptors were collected from a young man in good health. CDR3s include the opening cysteine and the closing phenylalanine or tryptophan. D genes are given only for firm matches. Clone size is not always given. Where it is, it says once, few, many or a class for expanded clones.

CDR3: CSAADNSYEQYF; DNA: TGCAGTGCTGCGGACAACTCCTACGAGCAGTACTTC; size: .; V: TRBV20-1; D: .; J: TRBJ2-7
CDR3: CSVEVGPGETQYF; DNA: TGCAGCGTTGAAGTTGGTCCGGGTGAGACCCAGTACTTC; size: .; V: TRBV29-1; D: .; J: TRBJ2-5
CDR3: CASRAGHPNTEAFF; DNA: TGTGCCAGCAGGGCTGGGCACCCGAACACTGAAGCTTTCTTT; size: .; V: TRBV6-2/TRBV6-3; D: .; J: TRBJ1-1
CDR3: CSLPGGGKYTQYF; DNA: TGCAGCCTACCGGGCGGGGGGAAGTATACGCAGTATTTT; size: .; V: TRBV20-1; D: TRBD2; J: TRBJ2-3
CDR3: CASSFSMAASYEQYF; DNA: TGCGCCAGCAGCTTTTCGATGGCAGCCTCCTACGAGCAGTACTTC; size: .; V: TRBV5-1; D: .; J: TRBJ2-7
CDR3: CAGTSTDTQYF; DNA: TGTGCCGGAACTAGCACAGATACGCAGTATTTT; size: .; V: TRBV7-9; D: .; J: TRBJ2-3
CDR3: CSASPTSGGDTQYF; DNA: TGCAGTGCTAGTCCGACTAGCGGAGGGGATACGCAGTATTTT; size: few; V: TRBV20-1; D: TRBD2; J: TRBJ2-3
CDR3: CASSYLGNGYTF; DNA: TGTGCCAGCAGTTACTTAGGGAACGGCTACACCTTC; size: once; V: TRBV6-6; D: .; J: TRBJ1-2
CDR3: CASSESTGGTEAFF; DNA: TGCGCCAGCAGTGAGTCTACGGGGGGCACTGAAGCTTTCTTT; size: few; V: TRBV10-2; D: .; J: TRBJ1-1
CDR3: CSVDDSGSTRGTQYF; DNA: TGCAGCGTTGATGACAGCGGGTCCACCCGGGGGACCCAGTACTTC; size: few; V: TRBV29-1; D: .; J: TRBJ2-5
CDR3: CASSQDASGSHEQFF; DNA: TGCGCCAGCAGCCAAGATGCGTCGGGGAGCCATGAGCAGTTCTTC; size: .; V: TRBV3-1; D: .; J: TRBJ2-1
CDR3: CAGSSGHQETQYF; DNA: TGTGCCGGCAGCTCCGGACACCAAGAGACCCAGTACTTC; size: .; V: TRBV11-2; D: .; J: TRBJ2-5
CDR3: CASSLDRGQNYEQYF; DNA: TGTGCCAGCAGCTTAGACAGGGGGCAAAACTACGAGCAGTACTTC; size: few; V: TRBV11-2; D: TRBD1; J: TRBJ2-7
CDR3: CASSAGTNYGYTF; DNA: TGTGCCAGCAGCGCCGGTACTAACTATGGCTACACCTTC; size: many; V: TRBV11-1; D: .; J: TRBJ1-2
CDR3: CSAIIGLNTEAFF; DNA: TGCAGTGCTATTATTGGGCTGAACACTGAAGCTTTCTTT; size: .; V: TRBV20-1; D: .; J: TRBJ1-1
CDR3: CSVSHGAPDTQYF; DNA: TGCAGCGTTTCTCACGGGGCCCCAGATACGCAGTATTTT; size: few; V: TRBV29-1; D: .; J: TRBJ2-3
CDR3: CASSQFLVAEAFF; DNA: TGCGCCAGCAGCCAATTTTTAGTCGCTGAAGCTTTCTTT; size: .; V: TRBV4-1; D: .; J: TRBJ1-1
CDR3: CASSLGAEQDEQFF; DNA: TGTGCCAGCAGCCTTGGCGCCGAACAAGATGAGCAGTTCTTC; size: .; V: TRBV28; D: .; J: TRBJ2-1
CDR3: CASIRLGQVAYEQYF; DNA: TGTGCCAGCATCCGCTTAGGACAGGTAGCGTACGAGCAGTACTTC; size: .; V: TRBV27; D: TRBD1; J: TRBJ2-7
CDR3: CSFVIMDTGTDTQYF; DNA: TGCAGTTTCGTTATCATGGACACAGGGACAGATACGCAGTATTTT; size: .; V: TRBV20-1; D: .; J: TRBJ2-3
CDR3: CASSPRRHPPKETQYF; DNA: TGCGCCAGCAGCCCACGTAGGCACCCCCCCAAAGAGACCCAGTACTTC; size: .; V: TRBV4-3; D: .; J: TRBJ2-5
CDR3: CASSQGGGQGANEQFF; DNA: TGTGCCAGCAGTCAAGGGGGGGGACAGGGGGCAAATGAGCAGTTCTTC; size: .; V: TRBV2; D: TRBD1; J: TRBJ2-1